This T cell receptor (beta chain) comes out of a study of radiation and T cells in renal cell carcinoma. Clones were sequenced by immunoSEQ multiplex PCR, and TCRdb holds only the in-frame ones, with some missing. The sample shows approximately 170,000 clones, about nine tenths of them seen only once. Regarding the study as a whole: In blood, top tumor clones expanded by 2 weeks, shrinking by 4. Without pretreatment biopsies, baseline tumor clonotype presence was undetermined.

Germline loops: CDR1 MGHDK, CDR2 SYGVNS. Trimming shortened V by 5 bases and J by 5 bases, and 13 bases separated the two germline ends. The CDR3 length is 13 residues. Documented time point: blood 4 weeks post-SBRT, at nephrectomy. Treatment specified: 15 Gy SBRT to primary tumor, nephrectomy 4 weeks later. This clone has just one count. No antigen is known for it. The TCR was taken from a woman aged 50 to 65 with renal cell carcinoma. V is TRBV25-1 and J is TRBJ2-7; unclear D gene. This specimen consisted of blood, obtained from a patient whose treatment included radiotherapy and nephrectomy. The CDR3 DNA follows: TGTGCCAGCAGTTGGGCAGGTCCGGACGAGCAGTACTTC. Protein sequence: CASSWAGPDEQYF.